One sample yielded the 16 T cell receptor beta chains listed below, sequenced in a study of blood T cell repertoires in COVID-19. Sequencing was performed with immunoSEQ multiplex PCR; in TCRdb, only in-frame clones are kept and a portion is missing. The table lists some 65,000 clones, under 95% of them singletons. The sequenced material came from peripheral blood. These receptors were obtained from a man between 60 and 70 years old with acute or convalescent COVID-19.

The V gene is TRBV20-1, the J gene TRBJ2-5; 9 positions match TRBD1. The germline V gene has CDR1 DFQATT and CDR2 SNEGSKA (reference sequence). V lost 3 bases and J lost 4; bases outside the gene matches: 9. This CDR3 spans 15 amino acids. The CDR3 sequence: CSASGTGHMGETQYF. The CDR3 region has the DNA TGCAGTGCTAGTGGGACAGGGCATATGGGAGAGACCCAGTACTTC.

The sample holds one count of this clone. This chain joins TRBV5-4 and TRBJ2-2; no reliable D call. The CDR3 has 14 residues. V lost 0 bases, J lost 4 bases, and 7 bases lay in between. The germline CDR1 and CDR2 sequences are SGHNT and YYREEE (reference sequence). CDR3 sequence: CASSLALSTGELFF. DNA of the CDR3: TGTGCCAGCAGCTTGGCCCTGAGCACCGGGGAGCTGTTTTTT.

The V gene is TRBV15, the J gene TRBJ1-5; D gene uncertain. V shed 0 bases and J shed 6 bases, with 12 bases lying between them. This CDR3 spans 15 amino acids. Germline V lookup: CDR1 LNHNV, CDR2 YYDKDF (reference sequence). The CDR3 here is CATSRDSGGGQPQHF. The CDR3 nucleotides read TGTGCCACCAGCAGAGATTCAGGCGGAGGTCAGCCCCAGCATTTT.

This chain uses TRBV6-2 or TRBV6-3 with TRBJ1-5, with 7 bases lining up with TRBD1. CDR1 is MNHEY and CDR2 is SVGEGT in the germline V gene. With 6 bases clipped from V and 3 bases from J, the junction kept 5 bases outside the gene matches. This CDR3 has 14 residues. The CDR3 is CASSDRATNQPQHF. The CDR3 DNA is TGTGCCAGCAGCGACAGGGCCACCAATCAGCCCCAGCATTTT.

V is TRBV6-5 and J is TRBJ2-3; TRBD1 is a possible D gene (6 bases). Germline values: CDR1 MNHEY, CDR2 SVGAGI. CDR3 length: 14 amino acids. V was cut by 6 bases and J by 4 bases, with 14 bases left in between. The CDR3 DNA follows: TGTGCCAGCAGACCACAGGGTAGAGCAGATACGCAGTATTTT. Its protein is CASRPQGRADTQYF.

The chain couples TRBV30 to TRBJ1-3, with a tentative D call TRBD1 (5 bases). Trimming took off 0 bases at V and 2 bases at J, with 11 bases between the two ends. Germline V gives CDR1 GTSNPN, CDR2 SVGIG (reference sequence). The CDR3 runs to 15 residues. Here the CDR3 DNA reads TGTGCCTGGAGTGTAGGGGCAGACCCTGGAAACACCATATATTTT. Amino acids: CAWSVGADPGNTIYF.

The CDR3 loop is CASSSKEGRHGYTF. The CDR3 DNA is TGTGCCAGCTCATCGAAGGAGGGCCGCCATGGCTACACCTTC. J is TRBJ1-2 and V is TRBV18; unclear D gene. This CDR3 has 14 amino acids. The germline CDR1 and CDR2 sequences are KGHSH and LQKENI. The ends were cut back, 5 bases at V and 6 bases at J, with 16 bases in the middle.

The chain links TRBV27 to TRBJ1-5; D possibly corresponds to TRBD1 (6 bases). This CDR3 spans 16 amino acids. The germline V and J ends were trimmed by 7 bases and 0 bases, with 16 bases remaining between them. Germline values: CDR1 MNHEY, CDR2 SMNVEV (reference sequence). CDR3 residues: CASKGGGRLSNQPQHF. In DNA form, the CDR3 reads TGTGCCAGCAAGGGGGGAGGGAGGCTTAGCAATCAGCCCCAGCATTTT.

The J gene is TRBJ2-2, the V gene TRBV9; 8 bases match TRBD2. The V segment lost 0 bases and the J segment 3 bases; nucleotides outside the gene matches: 4. The V gene's germline CDR1 is SGDLS and CDR2 YYNGEE. This CDR3 is built from 16 residues. The CDR3 reads CASSVDAGRDTGELFF. The CDR3 nucleotides read TGTGCCAGCAGCGTAGACGCCGGGAGGGACACCGGGGAGCTGTTTTTT.

The chain employs TRBV9 and TRBJ2-3; weak D call: TRBD2 (6 bases). Germline values: CDR1 SGDLS, CDR2 YYNGEE. The CDR3 is 16 amino acids. V gave up 2 bases and J gave up 6 bases, with 19 bases separating them. The CDR3 region is CASSVEGARSGDTQYF. The CDR3 bases are TGTGCCAGCAGCGTCGAGGGCGCCCGGAGCGGGGATACGCAGTATTTT.

This clone was counted a single time. The chain recombines TRBV30 with TRBJ1-1; 8 bases agree with TRBD1. CDR3 length: 14 residues. V dropped 5 bases and J dropped 3; count of bases not matched to a gene: 8. Germline CDR1 and CDR2: GTSNPN and SVGIG (reference sequence). CDR3 loop: CAWLFQGAYTEAFF. For the CDR3, the DNA is TGTGCCTGGCTATTCCAGGGGGCGTACACTGAAGCTTTCTTT.

This chain uses TRBV6-5 with TRBJ2-2; D gene uncertain. Trimming removed 1 base at V and 0 bases at J, with 6 bases between. CDR1 MNHEY and CDR2 SVGAGI come from the germline V gene. The CDR3 covers 15 residues. In DNA form, the CDR3 reads TGTGCCAGCAGTTACTTTATAGCGAACACCGGGGAGCTGTTTTTT. This encodes CASSYFIANTGELFF.

The chain joins TRBV4-1 to TRBJ1-4, with D possibly being TRBD1 (6 bases). Trimming removed 4 bases at V and 4 bases at J, with 13 bases between. The V gene's germline CDR1 is MGHRA and CDR2 YSYEKL. The CDR3 covers 15 residues. The CDR3 sequence: CASSLGGADNEKLFF. CDR3 DNA sequence: TGCGCCAGCAGCCTAGGGGGGGCTGATAATGAAAAACTGTTTTTT.

The rearrangement joins TRBV29-1 to TRBJ2-1, with a possible D match to TRBD2 (7 bases). With 6 bases removed from V and 2 bases from J, the gap between germline ends came to 17 bases. In germline, CDR1 is SQVTM, CDR2 ANQGSEA. The CDR3 is 15 residues long. CDR3 sequence (DNA): TGCAGCGTCGTGAGGGGGGGTCCTCCCTACAATGAGCAGTTCTTC. Its protein is CSVVRGGPPYNEQFF.

J is TRBJ2-1 and V is TRBV18; unclear D gene. The V end lost 2 bases, the J end lost 3 bases, and 8 bases lay between the germline ends. The germline gives CDR1 KGHSH, CDR2 LQKENI. The CDR3 consists of 14 residues. CDR3 sequence reads: CASSPEAVYNEQFF. The CDR3 DNA reads TGTGCCAGCTCACCAGAGGCGGTCTACAATGAGCAGTTCTTC. Using reference TRBV18 and TRBJ2-1 for the parts outside the CDR3, the full variable domain is NAGVMQNPRHLVRRRGQEARLRCSPMKGHSHVYWYRQLPEEGLKFMVYLQKENIIDESGMPKERFSAEFPKEGPSILRIQQVVRGDSAAYFCASSPEAVYNEQFFGPGTRLTVL.

The V gene is TRBV5-4, the J gene TRBJ2-7; D perhaps matches TRBD2 (5 bases). V was cut by 2 bases and J by 1 base, with 10 bases left in between. CDR1 and CDR2 from the germline V gene are SGHNT and YYREEE (reference sequence). CDR3 length: 14 residues. DNA of the CDR3: TGTGCCAGCAGCTTTTCGGGGTATTCCTACGAGCAGTACTTC. It encodes CASSFSGYSYEQYF.